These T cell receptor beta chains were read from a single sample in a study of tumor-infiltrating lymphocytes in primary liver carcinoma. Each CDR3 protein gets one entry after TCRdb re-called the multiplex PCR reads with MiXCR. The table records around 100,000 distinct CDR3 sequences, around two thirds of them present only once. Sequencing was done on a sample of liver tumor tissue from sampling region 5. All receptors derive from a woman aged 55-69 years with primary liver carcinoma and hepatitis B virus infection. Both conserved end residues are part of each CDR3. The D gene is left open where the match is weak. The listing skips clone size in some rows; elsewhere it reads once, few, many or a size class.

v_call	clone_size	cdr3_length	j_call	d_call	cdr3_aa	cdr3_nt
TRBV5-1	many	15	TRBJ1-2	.	CASSFRDAANYGYTF	TGCGCCAGCAGCTTCCGGGACGCAGCTAACTATGGCTACACCTTC
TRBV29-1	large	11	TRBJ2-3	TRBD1	CSVADRERVYF	TGCAGCGTGGCGGACAGGGAGAGAGTGTATTTT
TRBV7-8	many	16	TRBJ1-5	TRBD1	CASSLEAGGYGGPQHF	TGTGCCAGCAGCTTAGAGGCAGGGGGCTATGGAGGGCCCCAGCATTTT
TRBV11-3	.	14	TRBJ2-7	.	CASSSRAGTYEQCF	TGTGCCAGCAGCTCCCGGGCAGGGACCTACGAGCAGTGCTTC
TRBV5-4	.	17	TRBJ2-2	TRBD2	CASSLAVLAGGPGELLF	TGTGCCAGCAGCTTGGCTGTCCTGGCGGGAGGCCCCGGGGAGCTGCTTTTT
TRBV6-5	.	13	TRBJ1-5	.	CVSSYGLNQPHHF	TGTGTCAGCAGTTACGGGCTAAATCAGCCCCATCATTTT
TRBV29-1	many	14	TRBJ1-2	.	CSVGTGGANYGYTF	TGCAGCGTTGGAACGGGGGGCGCTAACTATGGCTACACCTTC
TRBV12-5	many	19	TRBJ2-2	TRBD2	CASGSLREGTRSLTGELFF	TGTGCTAGTGGTTCGCTGCGGGAGGGGACTAGGAGTTTGACCGGGGAGCTGTTTTTT
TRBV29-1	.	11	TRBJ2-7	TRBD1	CSTDRGNEQYF	TGCAGTACGGACAGGGGGAACGAGCAGTACTTC
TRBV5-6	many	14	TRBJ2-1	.	CASSSDRPGNEQFF	TGTGCCAGCAGCTCCGACAGGCCCGGGAATGAGCAGTTCTTC
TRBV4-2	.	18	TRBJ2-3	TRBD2	CASSQIGLAAASTDTQYF	TGTGCCAGCAGCCAAATAGGGCTAGCGGCGGCCAGCACAGATACGCAGTATTTT
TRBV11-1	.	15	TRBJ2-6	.	CTSSPSAAGANVLTF	TGTACTAGCAGCCCCTCGGCGGCTGGGGCCAACGTCCTGACTTTC
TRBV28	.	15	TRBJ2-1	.	CASSPVQPYYNERFF	TGTGCCAGCAGTCCCGTACAGCCCTACTACAATGAGCGGTTCTTC
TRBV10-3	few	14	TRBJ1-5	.	CATGPGGGNQPQHF	TGTGCCACCGGCCCAGGTGGTGGCAATCAGCCCCAGCATTTT
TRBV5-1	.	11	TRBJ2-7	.	CASSLDSEQYF	TGCGCCAGCAGTTTGGACAGTGAGCAGTACTTC
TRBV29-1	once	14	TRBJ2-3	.	CSVASGRFGDKQYF	TGCAGCGTTGCTAGTGGGAGATTCGGAGATAAGCAGTATTTT
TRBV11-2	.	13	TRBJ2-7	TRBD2	CASSSGLGYEQYF	TGTGCCAGCAGCTCGGGACTAGGCTACGAGCAGTACTTC
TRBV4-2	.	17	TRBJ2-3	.	CASSQDRKGTMVDTQYF	TGTGCCAGCAGCCAAGATCGGAAGGGGACGATGGTAGATACGCAGTATTTT
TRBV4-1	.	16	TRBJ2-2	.	CASSRLQSANTGELFF	TGCGCCAGCAGCCGCCTACAATCAGCTAACACCGGGGAGCTGTTTTTT
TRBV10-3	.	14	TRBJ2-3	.	CAISESIGVNTQYF	TGTGCCATCAGTGAGTCAATTGGGGTCAATACGCAGTATTTT
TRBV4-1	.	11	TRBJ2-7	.	CASSRGGEQYF	TGCGCCAGCAGCCGAGGTGGGGAGCAGTACTTC
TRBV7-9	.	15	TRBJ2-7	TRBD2	CASSLSELAGAEQYF	TGTGCCAGCAGCTTAAGTGAACTAGCGGGAGCGGAGCAGTACTTC
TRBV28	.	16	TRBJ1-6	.	CASNQGSPVGSSPLHF	TGTGCCAGCAACCAAGGGTCTCCGGTTGGGAGCTCACCACTCCACTTT
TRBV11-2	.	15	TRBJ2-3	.	CAGSPQRGGLGMQYF	TGTGCCGGCAGCCCACAGAGGGGGGGCTTAGGTATGCAGTATTTT
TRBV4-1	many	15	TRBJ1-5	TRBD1	CASSQGHGQAQPQHF	TGCGCCAGCAGCCAAGGGCACGGACAGGCTCAGCCCCAGCATTTT
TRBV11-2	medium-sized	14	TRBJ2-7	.	CASSLAVRTYEQYF	TGTGCCAGCAGCTTAGCCGTGAGGACCTACGAGCAGTACTTC
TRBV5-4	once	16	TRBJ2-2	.	CASSQGSSGYIGELFF	TGTGCCAGCAGCCAGGGGTCTAGCGGCTACATCGGGGAGCTGTTTTTT
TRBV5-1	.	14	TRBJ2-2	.	CASRPGSQAGELLF	TGCGCCAGCAGGCCCGGGAGTCAAGCCGGGGAGCTGTTATTT
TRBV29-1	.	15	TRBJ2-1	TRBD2	CSASGTLSPYNEQFF	TGCAGCGCTAGCGGGACGCTTAGCCCCTACAATGAGCAGTTCTTC
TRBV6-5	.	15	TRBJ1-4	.	CASSRRQPDNEKLLF	TGTGCCAGCAGTCGGCGACAGCCAGATAATGAAAAACTGCTTTTT
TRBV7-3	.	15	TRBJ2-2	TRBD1	CASSQGDRETGELFF	TGTGCCAGCAGCCAAGGGGACAGGGAAACCGGGGAGCTGTTTTTT
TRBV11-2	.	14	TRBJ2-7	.	CASSLVGNDYEQYF	TGTGCCAGCAGCTTAGTTGGGAATGACTACGAGCAGTACTTC
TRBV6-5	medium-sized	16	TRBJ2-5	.	CASSYYSSQSQETQYF	TGTGCCAGCAGTTACTACTCGTCGCAGTCCCAAGAGACCCAGTACTTC
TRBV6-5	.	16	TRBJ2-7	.	CASSRSSRVLGYEHYF	TGTGCCAGCAGCAGGTCTAGTCGAGTTTTAGGCTACGAGCATTACTTC
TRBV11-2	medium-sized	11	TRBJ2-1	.	CASSLALMPFF	TGTGCCAGCAGCTTGGCTTTGATGCCGTTCTTC
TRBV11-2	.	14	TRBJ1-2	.	CASSSHRDVRGYTF	TGTGCCAGCAGCTCCCACAGGGATGTGCGTGGCTACACCTTC
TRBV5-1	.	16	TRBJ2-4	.	CASSPLTTGAKNIQYF	TGCGCCAGCAGCCCACTGACTACCGGAGCCAAAAACATTCAGTACTTC
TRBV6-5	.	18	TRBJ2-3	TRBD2	CASSYSAPWTSGTDTQYF	TGTGCCAGCAGTTACTCGGCCCCTTGGACTAGCGGGACTGATACGCAGTACTTT
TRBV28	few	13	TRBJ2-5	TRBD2	CASRRGGQETQYF	TGTGCCAGCAGACGCGGGGGGCAAGAGACCCAGTACTTC
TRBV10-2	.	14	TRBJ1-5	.	CASSGSSSDQPQHF	TGCGCCAGCAGTGGGTCATCTAGCGATCAGCCTCAGCATTTT
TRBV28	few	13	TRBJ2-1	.	CASRANLGNEQFF	TGTGCCAGCAGAGCAAACTTGGGCAATGAGCAGTTCTTC
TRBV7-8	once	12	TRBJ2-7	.	CVSCPRHREQYF	TGTGTCAGCTGCCCCAGGCACCGGGAGCAGTACTTC
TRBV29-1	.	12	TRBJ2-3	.	CSASVLGDMQYF	TGCAGCGCTAGCGTCCTGGGAGATATGCAGTATTTT
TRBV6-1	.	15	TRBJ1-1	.	CTSSDAGRWNTEAFF	TGTACCAGCAGTGATGCGGGACGGTGGAACACTGAAGCTTTCTTT
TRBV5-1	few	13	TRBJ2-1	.	CASSLGGSGEQFF	TGCGCCAGCAGCTTGGGTGGGAGTGGTGAGCAGTTCTTC
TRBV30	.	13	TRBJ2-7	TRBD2	CAWSVGLAGGQYF	TGTGCATGGAGTGTAGGCCTAGCGGGGGGGCAGTACTTC